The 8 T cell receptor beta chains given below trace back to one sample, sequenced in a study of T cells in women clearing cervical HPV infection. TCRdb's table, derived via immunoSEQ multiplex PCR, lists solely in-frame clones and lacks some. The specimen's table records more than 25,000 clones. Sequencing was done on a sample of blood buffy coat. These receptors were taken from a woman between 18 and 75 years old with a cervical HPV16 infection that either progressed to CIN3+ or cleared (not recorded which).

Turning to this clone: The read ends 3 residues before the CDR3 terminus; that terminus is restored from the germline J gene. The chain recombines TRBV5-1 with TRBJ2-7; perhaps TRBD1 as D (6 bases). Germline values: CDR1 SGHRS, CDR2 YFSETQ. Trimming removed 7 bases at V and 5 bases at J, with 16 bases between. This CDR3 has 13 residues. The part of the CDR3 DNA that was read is TGCGCCAGCTTCCGGGACAAGGGCGACGAG. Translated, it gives CASFRDKGDE. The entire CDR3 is CASFRDKGDEQYF.

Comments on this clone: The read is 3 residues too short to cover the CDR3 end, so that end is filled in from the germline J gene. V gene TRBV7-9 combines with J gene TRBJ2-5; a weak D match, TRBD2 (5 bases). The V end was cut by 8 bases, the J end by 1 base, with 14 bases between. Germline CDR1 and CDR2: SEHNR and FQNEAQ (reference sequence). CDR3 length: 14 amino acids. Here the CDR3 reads CASQDISGQETQYF. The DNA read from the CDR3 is TGTGCCAGCCAAGACATAAGCGGCCAAGAGACC.

The CDR3 DNA, read in part, is TGTGCCAGCAGTGAACAGGGGCAGGGGACC. Its protein is CASSEQGQGT. Given in full, the CDR3 is CASSEQGQGTQYF. The chain carries TRBV2 and TRBJ2-5, with D maybe TRBD1 (6 bases). The read stops 3 residues short of the end of the CDR3; the missing end is completed from the germline J gene. The germline V and J ends were trimmed by 2 bases and 7 bases, with 11 bases remaining between them. In germline, CDR1 is SNHLY, CDR2 FYNNEI. The CDR3 covers 13 residues.

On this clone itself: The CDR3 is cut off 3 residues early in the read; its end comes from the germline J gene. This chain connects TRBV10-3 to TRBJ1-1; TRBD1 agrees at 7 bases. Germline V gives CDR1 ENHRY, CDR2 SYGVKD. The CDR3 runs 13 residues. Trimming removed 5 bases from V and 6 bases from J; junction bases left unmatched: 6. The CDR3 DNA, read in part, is TGTGCCATCAGTTCAGGGGGAGTCTCTGAA. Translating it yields CAISSGGVSE. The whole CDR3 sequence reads CAISSGGVSEAFF.

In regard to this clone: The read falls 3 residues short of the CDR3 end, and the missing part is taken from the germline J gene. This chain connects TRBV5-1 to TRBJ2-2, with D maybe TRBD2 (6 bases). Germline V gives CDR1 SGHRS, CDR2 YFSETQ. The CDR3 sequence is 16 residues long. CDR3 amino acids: CASSLLVGGGANVLFF. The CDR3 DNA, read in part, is TGCGCCAGCAGCTTGCTGGTAGGAGGCGGGGCCAACGTG.

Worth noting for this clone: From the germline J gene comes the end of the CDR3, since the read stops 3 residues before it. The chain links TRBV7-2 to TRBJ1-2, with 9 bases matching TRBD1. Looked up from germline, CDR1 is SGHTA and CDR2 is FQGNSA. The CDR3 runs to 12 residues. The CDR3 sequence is CASSPRTGDYTF. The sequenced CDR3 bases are TGTGCCAGCAGCCCCCGGACAGGGGAC.

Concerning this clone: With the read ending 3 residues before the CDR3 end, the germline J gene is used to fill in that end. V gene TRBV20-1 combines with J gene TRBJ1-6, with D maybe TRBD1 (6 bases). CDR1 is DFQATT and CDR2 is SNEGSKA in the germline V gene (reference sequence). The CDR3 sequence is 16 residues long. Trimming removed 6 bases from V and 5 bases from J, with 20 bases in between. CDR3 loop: CSAGSRPWTDNSPLHF. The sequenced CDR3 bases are TGCAGTGCCGGCTCCCGTCCGTGGACAGATAATTCACCC.

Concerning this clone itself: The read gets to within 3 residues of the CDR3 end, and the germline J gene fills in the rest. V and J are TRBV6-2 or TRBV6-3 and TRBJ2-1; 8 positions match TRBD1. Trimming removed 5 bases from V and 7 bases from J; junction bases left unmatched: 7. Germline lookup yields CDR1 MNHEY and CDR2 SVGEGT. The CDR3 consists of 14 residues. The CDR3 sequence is CASSPGQGPNEQFF. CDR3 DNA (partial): TGTGCCAGCAGTCCAGGACAGGGACCTAATGAG.